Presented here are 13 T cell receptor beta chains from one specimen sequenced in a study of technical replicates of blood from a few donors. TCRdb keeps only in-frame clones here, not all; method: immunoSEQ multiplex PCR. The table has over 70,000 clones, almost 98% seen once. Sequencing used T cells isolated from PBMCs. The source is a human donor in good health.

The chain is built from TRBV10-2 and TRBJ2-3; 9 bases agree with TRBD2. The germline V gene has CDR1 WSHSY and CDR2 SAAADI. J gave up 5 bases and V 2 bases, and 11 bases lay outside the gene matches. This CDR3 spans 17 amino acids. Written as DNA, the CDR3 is TGCGCCAGCAGTGAGCTAGCGGGACCCGAAGGGGGAGATACGCAGTATTTT. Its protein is CASSELAGPEGGDTQYF.

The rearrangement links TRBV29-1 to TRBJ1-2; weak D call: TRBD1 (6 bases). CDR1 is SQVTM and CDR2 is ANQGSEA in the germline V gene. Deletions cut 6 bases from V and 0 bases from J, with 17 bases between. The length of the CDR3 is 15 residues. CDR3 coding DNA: TGCAGCGTACAGGGTGCGGATGGGCCTAACTATGGCTACACCTTC. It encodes CSVQGADGPNYGYTF.

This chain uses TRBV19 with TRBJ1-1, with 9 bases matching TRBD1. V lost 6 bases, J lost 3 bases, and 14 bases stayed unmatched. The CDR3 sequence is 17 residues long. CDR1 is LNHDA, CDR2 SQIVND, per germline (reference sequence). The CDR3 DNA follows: TGTGCCAGTAGGACCGGACAGGGGCGGAAAAGTCACACTGAAGCTTTCTTT. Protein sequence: CASRTGQGRKSHTEAFF.

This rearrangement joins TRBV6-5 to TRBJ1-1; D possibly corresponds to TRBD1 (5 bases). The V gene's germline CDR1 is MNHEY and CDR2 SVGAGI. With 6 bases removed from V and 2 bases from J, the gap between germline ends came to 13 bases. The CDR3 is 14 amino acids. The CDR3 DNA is TGTGCCAGCAGAGCGTCCGGGGGAAACACTGAAGCTTTCTTT. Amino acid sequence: CASRASGGNTEAFF.

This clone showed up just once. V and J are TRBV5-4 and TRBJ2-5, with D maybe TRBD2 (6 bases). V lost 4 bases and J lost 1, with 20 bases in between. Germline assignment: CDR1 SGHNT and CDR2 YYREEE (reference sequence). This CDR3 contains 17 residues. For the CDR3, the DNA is TGTGCCAGCAGCCCCTTTGGGCCGGGAGTATCCCAAGAGACCCAGTACTTC. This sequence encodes CASSPFGPGVSQETQYF.

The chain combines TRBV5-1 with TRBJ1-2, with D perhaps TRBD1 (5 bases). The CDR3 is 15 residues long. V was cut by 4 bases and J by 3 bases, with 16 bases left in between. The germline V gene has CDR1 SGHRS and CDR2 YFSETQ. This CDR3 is CASSPGGVWDYGYTF. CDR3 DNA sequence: TGCGCCAGCAGCCCGGGGGGGGTCTGGGACTATGGCTACACCTTC.

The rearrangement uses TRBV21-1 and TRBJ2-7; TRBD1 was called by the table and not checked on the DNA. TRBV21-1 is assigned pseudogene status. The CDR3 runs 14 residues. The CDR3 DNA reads TGTGCCAGCAGCAAAGACAGGGGGCACTACGAGCAGTACTTC. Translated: CASSKDRGHYEQYF.

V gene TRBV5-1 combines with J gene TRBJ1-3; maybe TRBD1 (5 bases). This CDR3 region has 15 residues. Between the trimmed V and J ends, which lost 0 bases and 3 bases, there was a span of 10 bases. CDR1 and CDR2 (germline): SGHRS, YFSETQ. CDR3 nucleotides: TGCGCCAGCAGCTTGGACAGGCCCCTTGGAAACACCATATATTTT. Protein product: CASSLDRPLGNTIYF.

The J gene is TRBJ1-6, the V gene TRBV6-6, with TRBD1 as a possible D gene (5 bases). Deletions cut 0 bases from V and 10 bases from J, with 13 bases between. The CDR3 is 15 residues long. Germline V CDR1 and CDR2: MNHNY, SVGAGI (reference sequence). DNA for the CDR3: TGTGCCAGCAGTTACTCACCCAGGGTTCGCTCACCCCTCCACTTT. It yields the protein CASSYSPRVRSPLHF.

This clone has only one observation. CDR3 protein: CASSNRGDQPQHF. CDR3 DNA sequence: TGTGCCAGCAGCAACAGGGGGGATCAGCCCCAGCATTTT. The genes are TRBV25-1 and TRBJ1-5, with 8 bases aligning to TRBD1. CDR3 size: 13 residues. J lost 5 bases, V lost 6 bases, and 3 bases had no gene match. Germline CDR1 MGHDK, CDR2 SYGVNS.

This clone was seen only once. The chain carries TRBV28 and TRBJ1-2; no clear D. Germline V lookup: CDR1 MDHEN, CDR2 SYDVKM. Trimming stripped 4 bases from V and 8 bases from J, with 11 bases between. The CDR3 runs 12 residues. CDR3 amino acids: CASSYLREGYTF. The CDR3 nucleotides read TGTGCCAGCAGTTACCTCCGCGAAGGCTACACCTTC.

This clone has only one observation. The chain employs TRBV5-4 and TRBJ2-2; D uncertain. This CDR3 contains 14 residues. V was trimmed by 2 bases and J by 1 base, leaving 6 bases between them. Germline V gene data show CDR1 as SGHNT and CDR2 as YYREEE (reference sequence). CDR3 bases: TGTGCCAGCAGCTTCGCAGGGAACACCGGGGAGCTGTTTTTT. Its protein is CASSFAGNTGELFF.

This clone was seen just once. CDR3 sequence reads: CASSFPSSGNQPQHF. CDR3 bases: TGTGCCAGCAGCTTCCCCAGTTCAGGTAATCAGCCCCAGCATTTT. The rearrangement uses TRBV28 and TRBJ1-5; no clear D gene. V gave up 6 bases and J gave up 4 bases, with 16 bases separating them. CDR3 length: 15 residues. Germline V CDR1 and CDR2: MDHEN, SYDVKM.